This record concerns one TCR beta chain sequence. Its specificity is unknown. The junction differs from germline at one of its ends, possibly a read error. CDR1 LGHNA and CDR2 YNFKEQ come from the germline V gene. CDR3 size: 14 residues. All donors participated as healthy donors of bone marrow. The sample is drawn from a study of cytomegalovirus exposure and HLA in healthy donors. Study results and caveats: The authors later found HLA-associated TCR beta chains more clonally expanded than equally common others. Earlier findings revealed that most TCR beta V segments proved productive either about 87% or about 30% of the time.

Use of 60 Vbeta and 13 Jbeta primers characterized the PCR. Some clones are missing from TCRdb's copy, which holds only in-frame ones; the method was immunoSEQ multiplex PCR. The sample lists over 150,000 clones, 82% occurring once. The source of this sequence is a boy between 2 and 10 years old in good health and CMV-seronegative. The sequenced material came from PBMCs. The chain combines TRBV4-2 with TRBJ2-7, with a weak D call TRBD1 (5 bases). CDR3 protein: CASSQDIGIRGHPF. The CDR3 nucleotides read TGTGCCAGCAGCCAGGATATAGGAATCCGCGGACACCCCTTC.